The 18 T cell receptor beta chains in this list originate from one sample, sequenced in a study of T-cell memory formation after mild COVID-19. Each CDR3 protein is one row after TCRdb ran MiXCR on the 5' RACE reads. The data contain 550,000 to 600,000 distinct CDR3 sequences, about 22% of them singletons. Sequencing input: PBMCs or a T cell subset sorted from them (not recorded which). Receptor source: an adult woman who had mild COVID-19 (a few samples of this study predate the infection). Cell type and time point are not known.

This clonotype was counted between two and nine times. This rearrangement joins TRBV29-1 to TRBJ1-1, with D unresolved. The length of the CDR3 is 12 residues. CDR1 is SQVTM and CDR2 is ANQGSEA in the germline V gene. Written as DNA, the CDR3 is TGCACCGTCCAGCGGAGTGGCACTGAAGCTTTCTTT. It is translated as CTVQRSGTEAFF.

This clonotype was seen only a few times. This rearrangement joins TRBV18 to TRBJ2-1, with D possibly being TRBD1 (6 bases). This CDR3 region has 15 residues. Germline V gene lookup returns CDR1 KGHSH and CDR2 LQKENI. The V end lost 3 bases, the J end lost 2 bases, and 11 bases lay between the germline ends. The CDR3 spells CASSPLGAAYNEQFF. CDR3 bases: TGTGCCAGCTCACCTCTGGGGGCGGCCTACAATGAGCAGTTCTTC.

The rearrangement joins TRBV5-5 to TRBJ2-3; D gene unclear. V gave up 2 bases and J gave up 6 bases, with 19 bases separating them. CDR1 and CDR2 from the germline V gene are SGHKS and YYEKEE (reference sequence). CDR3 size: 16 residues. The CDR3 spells CASSFGVDVLGDTQYF. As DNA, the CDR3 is TGTGCCAGCAGCTTTGGGGTGGACGTCCTGGGGGATACGCAGTATTTT. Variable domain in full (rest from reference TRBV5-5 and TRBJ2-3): DAGVTQSPTHLIKTRGQQVTLRCSPISGHKSVSWYQQVLGQGPQFIFQYYEKEERGRGNFPDRFSARQFPNYSSELNVNALLLGDSALYLCASSFGVDVLGDTQYFGPGTRLTVL.

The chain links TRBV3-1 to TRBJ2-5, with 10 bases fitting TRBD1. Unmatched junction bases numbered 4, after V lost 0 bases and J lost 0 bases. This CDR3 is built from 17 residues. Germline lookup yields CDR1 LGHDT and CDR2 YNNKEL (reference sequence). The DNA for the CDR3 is TGTGCCAGCAGCCAAGACCCGGGACAGGGGTACCAAGAGACCCAGTACTTC. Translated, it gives CASSQDPGQGYQETQYF.

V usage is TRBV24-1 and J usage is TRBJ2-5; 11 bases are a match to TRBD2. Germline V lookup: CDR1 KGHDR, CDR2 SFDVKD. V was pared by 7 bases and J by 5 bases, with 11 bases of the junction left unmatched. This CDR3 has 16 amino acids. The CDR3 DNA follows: TGTGCCACCAGCCGACAACTTACTAGCGGGAGTGAGACCCAGTACTTC. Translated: CATSRQLTSGSETQYF.

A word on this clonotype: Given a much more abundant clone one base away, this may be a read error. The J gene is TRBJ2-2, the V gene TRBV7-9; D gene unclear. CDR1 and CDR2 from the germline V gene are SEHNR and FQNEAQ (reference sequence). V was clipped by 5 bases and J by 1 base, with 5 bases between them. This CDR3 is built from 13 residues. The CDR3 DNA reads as TGTGCCAGCAGCAAGGAGAACACCGGGGAGCTGTTTTTT. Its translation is CASSKENTGELFF.

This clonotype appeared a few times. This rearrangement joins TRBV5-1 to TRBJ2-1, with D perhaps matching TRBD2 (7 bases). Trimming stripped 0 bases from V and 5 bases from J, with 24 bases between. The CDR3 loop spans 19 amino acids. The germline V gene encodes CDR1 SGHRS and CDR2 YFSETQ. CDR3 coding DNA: TGCGCCAGCAGCTTGGCCCACGGGGCGGGGGCGATACTGGACAATGAGCAGTTCTTC. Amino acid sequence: CASSLAHGAGAILDNEQFF.

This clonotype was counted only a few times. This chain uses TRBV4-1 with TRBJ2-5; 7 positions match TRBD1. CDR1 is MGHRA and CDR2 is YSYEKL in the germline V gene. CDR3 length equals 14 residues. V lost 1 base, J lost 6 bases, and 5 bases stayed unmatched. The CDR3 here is CASSQGQGLKTQYF. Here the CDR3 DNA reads TGCGCCAGCAGCCAAGGACAGGGATTGAAGACCCAGTACTTC.

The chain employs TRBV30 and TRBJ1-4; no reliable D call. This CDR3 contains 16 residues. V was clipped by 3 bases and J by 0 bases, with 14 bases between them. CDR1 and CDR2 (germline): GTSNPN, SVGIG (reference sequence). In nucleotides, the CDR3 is TGTGCCTGGAGCCCCGCGAATGCAGCAACTAATGAAAAACTGTTTTTT. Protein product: CAWSPANAATNEKLFF.

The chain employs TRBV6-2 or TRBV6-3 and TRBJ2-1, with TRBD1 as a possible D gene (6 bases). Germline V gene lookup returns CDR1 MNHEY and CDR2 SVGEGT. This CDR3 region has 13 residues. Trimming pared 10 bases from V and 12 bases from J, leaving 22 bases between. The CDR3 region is CATTSTDQGGQFF. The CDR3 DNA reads TGTGCCACCACGTCAACGGACCAAGGGGGGCAGTTCTTC.

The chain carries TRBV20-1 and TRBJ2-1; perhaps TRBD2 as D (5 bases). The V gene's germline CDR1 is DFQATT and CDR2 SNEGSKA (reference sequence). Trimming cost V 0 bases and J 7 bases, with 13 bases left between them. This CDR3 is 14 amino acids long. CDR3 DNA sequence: TGCAGTGCTAGAGATGGCGGGCCCACGAATGAGCAGTTCTTC. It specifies CSARDGGPTNEQFF.

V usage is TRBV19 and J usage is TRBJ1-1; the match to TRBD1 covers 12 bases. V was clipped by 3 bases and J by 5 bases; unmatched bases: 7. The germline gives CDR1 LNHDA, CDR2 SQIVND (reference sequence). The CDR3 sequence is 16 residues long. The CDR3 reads CASSISGTGGHTEAFF. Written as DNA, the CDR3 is TGTGCCAGTAGTATCTCCGGGACAGGGGGCCATACTGAAGCTTTCTTT.

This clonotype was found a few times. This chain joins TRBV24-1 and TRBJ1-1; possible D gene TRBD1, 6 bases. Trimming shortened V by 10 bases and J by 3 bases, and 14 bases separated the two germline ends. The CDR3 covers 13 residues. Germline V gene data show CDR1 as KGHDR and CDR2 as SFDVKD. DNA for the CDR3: TGTGCCACGAGAACAGGGTTGTACACTGAAGCTTTCTTT. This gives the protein CATRTGLYTEAFF.

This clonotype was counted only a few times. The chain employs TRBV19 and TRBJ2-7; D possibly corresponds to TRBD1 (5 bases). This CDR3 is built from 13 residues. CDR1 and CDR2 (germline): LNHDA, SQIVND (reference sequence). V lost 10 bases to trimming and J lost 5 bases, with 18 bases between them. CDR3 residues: CATATASPNEQYF. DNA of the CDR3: TGTGCCACTGCGACAGCCTCTCCCAACGAGCAGTACTTC.

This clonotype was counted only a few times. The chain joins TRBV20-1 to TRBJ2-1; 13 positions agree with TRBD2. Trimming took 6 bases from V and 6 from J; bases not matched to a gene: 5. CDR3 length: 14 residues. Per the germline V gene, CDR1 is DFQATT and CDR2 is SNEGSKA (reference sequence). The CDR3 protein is CSAPGLAGVNEQFF. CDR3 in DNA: TGCAGTGCCCCCGGACTAGCGGGAGTCAATGAGCAGTTCTTC.

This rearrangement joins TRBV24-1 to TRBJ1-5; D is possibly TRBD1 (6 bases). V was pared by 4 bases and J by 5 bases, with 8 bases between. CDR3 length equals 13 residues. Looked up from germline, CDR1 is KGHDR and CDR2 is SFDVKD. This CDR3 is CATSETGYQPQHF. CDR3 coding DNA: TGTGCCACCAGTGAGACAGGCTATCAGCCCCAGCATTTT.

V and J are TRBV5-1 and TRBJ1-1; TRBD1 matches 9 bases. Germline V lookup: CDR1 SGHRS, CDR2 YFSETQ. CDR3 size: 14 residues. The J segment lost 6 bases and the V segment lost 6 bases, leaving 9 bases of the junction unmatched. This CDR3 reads CASTGQGKRAEAFF. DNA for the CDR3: TGCGCCAGCACGGGACAGGGCAAAAGGGCTGAAGCTTTCTTT.

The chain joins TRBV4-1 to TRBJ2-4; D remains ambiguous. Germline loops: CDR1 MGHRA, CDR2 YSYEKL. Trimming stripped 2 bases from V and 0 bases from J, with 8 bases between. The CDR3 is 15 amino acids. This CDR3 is CASSQRYLAKNIQYF. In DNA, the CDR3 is TGCGCCAGCAGCCAAAGATATTTAGCCAAAAACATTCAGTACTTC.